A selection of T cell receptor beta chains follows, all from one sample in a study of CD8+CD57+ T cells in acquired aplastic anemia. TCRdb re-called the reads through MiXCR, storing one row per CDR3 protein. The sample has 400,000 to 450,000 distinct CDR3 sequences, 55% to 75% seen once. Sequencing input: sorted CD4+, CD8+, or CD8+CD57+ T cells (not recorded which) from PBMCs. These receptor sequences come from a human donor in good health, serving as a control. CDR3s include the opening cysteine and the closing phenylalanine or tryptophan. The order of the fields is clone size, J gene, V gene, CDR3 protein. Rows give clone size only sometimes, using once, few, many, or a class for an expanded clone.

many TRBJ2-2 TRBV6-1 CASSEQGQGAGELFF
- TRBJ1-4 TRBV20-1 CSADSLAGLVF
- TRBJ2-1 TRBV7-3 CASSPPDNDQFF
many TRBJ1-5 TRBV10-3 CAISQGDLNNQPQHF
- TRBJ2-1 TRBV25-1 CASSPTDRLHNEQFF
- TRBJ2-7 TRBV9 CASSADRVTDEQYF
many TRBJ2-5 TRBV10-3 CAIGSAGGGETQYF
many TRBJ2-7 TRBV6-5 CASSRGQGQYF
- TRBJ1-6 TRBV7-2 CASSSKGPGYWLIHF
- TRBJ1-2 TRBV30 CAGRQGGGYTF
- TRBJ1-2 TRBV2 CASSTQTESGYTF
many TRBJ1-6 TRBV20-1 CSARDVAVSPHLIYNSPPHF
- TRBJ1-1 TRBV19 CTSSTQTNTEAFF
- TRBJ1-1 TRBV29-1 CSDQGAGNTEAFF
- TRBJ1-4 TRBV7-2 CARNRGLDTGEKLFF
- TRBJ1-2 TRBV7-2 CATSTWAAPGRRYTF
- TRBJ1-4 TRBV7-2 CASSLARGSNEQLFF
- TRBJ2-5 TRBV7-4 CASSSRPGETTPYF
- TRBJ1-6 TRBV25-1 CASSAQGGEPHHF
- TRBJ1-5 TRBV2 CASSRTSGGYNELQHF
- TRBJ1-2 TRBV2 CASNGQLNYGYTF
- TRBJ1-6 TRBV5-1 CASGIKAGQKDSPLHF
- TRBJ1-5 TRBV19 CASSSGPGDSPLHF
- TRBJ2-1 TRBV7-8 CASSPLSSGSQEFF
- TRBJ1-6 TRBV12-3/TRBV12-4 CASRLRKDRENSPLHF
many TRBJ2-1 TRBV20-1 CSVLKPGSYNEQFF
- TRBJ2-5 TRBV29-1 CSVDSTSGYQETQYF
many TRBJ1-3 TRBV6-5 CATGFQRRNTIYF
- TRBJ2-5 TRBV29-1 CSVLGLASFGETQYF
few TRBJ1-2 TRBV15 CATSRSGTYGYTF
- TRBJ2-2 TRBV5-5 CASTRRDGITGELFF
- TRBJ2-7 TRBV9 CASSLLDGRPYEQYF
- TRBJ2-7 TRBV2 CASSGGDRSSYEQYF
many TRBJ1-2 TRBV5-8 CASSLVLVENGYTF
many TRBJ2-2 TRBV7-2 CASSLVGTATGELFF
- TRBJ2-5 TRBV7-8 CASSLIGRRTTTDF
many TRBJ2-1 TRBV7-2 CASSLDQRGFAEQFF
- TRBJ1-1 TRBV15 CATSRESPEAFF
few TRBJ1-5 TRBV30 CAWTPGSYSNQPQHF
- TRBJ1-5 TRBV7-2 CASSESLTGTSNQPQHF
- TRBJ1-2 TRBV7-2 CAGQGGNHYGHPF
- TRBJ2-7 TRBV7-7 CASSGGGAGTTYEQYF
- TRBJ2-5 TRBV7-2 CASSLGGERETQYF
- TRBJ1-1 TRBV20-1 CSAIPRLLEAFF
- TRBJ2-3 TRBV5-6 CASSVTGTDTQYF
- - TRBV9 CASSIRGGAPPCSYEQYF
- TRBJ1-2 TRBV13 CASSTPERGGKGYTF
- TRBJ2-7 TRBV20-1 CSAGGHPGTGLYEQYF
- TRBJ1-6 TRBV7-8 CASSRTLLDKQFLF
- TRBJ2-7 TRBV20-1 CSASSDPREQYF
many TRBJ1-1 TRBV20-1 CSALNRGRVVNTEAFF
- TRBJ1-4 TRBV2 CASSVAAQGEGYTEKLFF
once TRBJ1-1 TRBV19 CASRTGRSVTEAFF